This T cell receptor beta chain was identified during a study of beta chain features in type 1 diabetes. Sequenced material consisted of expressed TCRB transcripts (all of the isolated RNA was reverse transcribed). Clones were read by immunoSEQ multiplex PCR, and TCRdb kept only the in-frame ones, dropping some. This table holds some 290,000 clones, around 15% found once. In germline, CDR1 is SGHTA, CDR2 FQGNSA. V lost 1 base, J lost 9 bases, and 11 bases stayed unmatched. The CDR3 consists of 16 residues. Study results and limitations: Across all four CD4+ subsets, people with type 1 diabetes showed modestly shorter TCRB CDR3s. Type 1 diabetes patients had fewer VDJ junction insertions and more deletions. A definitive answer on HLA type influencing TCRB rearrangement was not reached here. Patients' naive, central memory and regulatory TCRB repertoires appeared more alike than those of healthy donors.

A word on this clone: What it binds is unknown.

Per donor, one heparinised blood draw averaged around 120 mL. This sequence was found in a man aged 30-40 years with type 1 diabetes. This sequence joins TRBV7-2 and TRBJ2-1; 8 positions match TRBD2. Sequenced material: naive CD4+ T cells from blood. The CDR3 here is CASSLVGTRRRGEQFF. Written as DNA, the CDR3 is TGTGCCAGCAGCTTAGTCGGGACTAGGCGGCGGGGTGAGCAGTTCTTC.